The clone carrying this TCR beta chain has more than one count but fewer than ten. Its antigen remains unidentified. CD8+CD4-CCR7+CD45RA+ sorting gave the naive CD8 T cells. The CDR3 runs 17 residues. After removal of 2 bases from V and 14 bases from J, the junction contained 18 bases not matched to a gene. CDR1 and CDR2 from the germline V gene are SEHNR and FQNEAQ (reference sequence). Preparation methods for the bulk TCR libraries were those previously described, with listed TCR primers. One entry per CDR3 protein, called by TCRdb with MiXCR from the PCR reads. The data contain around 70,000 distinct CDR3 sequences, 15% to 20% of them seen just once; the ten biggest clones take up approximately 1.5%. These data originate in a study of molecular identifiers for immune sequencing clone quantification. Findings and limits, study-wide: Jurkat TCR RNA spiked in from one cell (amid one million naive cells) was reportedly detectable. Clone sizes could be underestimated for highly expanded clones when identical TCR molecules share a barcode.

The chain uses TRBV7-9 and TRBJ1-4, with 9 bases matching TRBD1. The source is a human donor in good health. Some libraries in this study had Jurkat cell RNA spiked in. Sequencing was done on a sample of naive CD8+ T cells from blood, with Jurkat cell RNA spiked in. The subset is: FACS-sorted CD8+CD4-CCR7+CD45RA+ naive T cells. CDR3 nucleotides: TGTGCCAGCAGCTTACCGAGAGATCACCGGGACAGGGCGGTTCTGTTTTTT. It translates to CASSLPRDHRDRAVLFF. Using reference TRBV7-9 and TRBJ1-4 for the parts outside the CDR3, the full variable domain is DTGVSQNPRHKITKRGQNVTFRCDPISEHNRLYWYRQTLGQGPEFLTYFQNEAQLEKSRLLSDRFSAERPKGSFSTLEIQRTEQGDSAMYLCASSLPRDHRDRAVLFFGSGTQLSVL.